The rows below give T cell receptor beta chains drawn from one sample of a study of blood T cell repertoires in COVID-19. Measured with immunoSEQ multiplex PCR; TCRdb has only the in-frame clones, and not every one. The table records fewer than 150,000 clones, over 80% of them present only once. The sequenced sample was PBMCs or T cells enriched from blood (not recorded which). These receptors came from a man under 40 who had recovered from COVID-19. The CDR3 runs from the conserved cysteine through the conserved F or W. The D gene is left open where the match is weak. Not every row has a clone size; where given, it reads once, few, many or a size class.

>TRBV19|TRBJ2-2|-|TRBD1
CASSLPSTGYTGELFF
TGTGCCAGTAGTTTGCCCTCGACAGGGTACACCGGGGAGCTGTTTTTT
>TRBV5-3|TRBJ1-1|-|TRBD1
CVRSFLHRGYAFF
TGTGTCAGAAGCTTTCTGCACAGGGGTTATGCTTTCTTT
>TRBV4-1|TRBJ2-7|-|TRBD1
CASSQVGTGDEQYF
TGCGCCAGCAGCCAAGTTGGGACAGGGGACGAGCAGTACTTC
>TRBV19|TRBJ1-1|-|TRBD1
CASSIVTDRVGSEAFF
TGTGCCAGTAGTATAGTTACGGACAGGGTCGGCTCTGAAGCTTTCTTT
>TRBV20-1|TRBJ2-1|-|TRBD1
CSASNRGKGVVGEQFF
TGCAGTGCTAGTAACAGGGGGAAGGGGGTGGTGGGTGAGCAGTTCTTC
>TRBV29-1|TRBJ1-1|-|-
CSVGSRGRRPMNTEAFF
TGCAGCGTTGGTAGTAGGGGCCGCCGCCCCATGAACACTGAAGCTTTCTTT
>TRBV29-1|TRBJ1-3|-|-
CSVALTAPGNTIYF
TGCAGCGTTGCCTTGACAGCGCCTGGAAACACCATATATTTT
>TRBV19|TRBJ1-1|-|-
CASSIGTGWTEAFF
TGTGCCAGTAGTATAGGAACAGGGTGGACTGAAGCTTTCTTT
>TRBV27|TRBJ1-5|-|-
CASRPRGLNQPQHF
TGTGCCAGCAGACCCAGGGGCCTCAATCAGCCCCAGCATTTT
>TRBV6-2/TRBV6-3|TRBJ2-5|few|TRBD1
CASSDREMETQYF
TGTGCCAGCAGCGACAGGGAGATGGAGACCCAGTACTTC
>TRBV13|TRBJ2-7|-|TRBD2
CASSLFGTRAGGPVEQYF
TGTGCCAGCAGCTTATTCGGAACTAGAGCGGGAGGGCCCGTGGAGCAGTACTTC
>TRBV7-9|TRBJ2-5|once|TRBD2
CASSLSSGIGETQYF
TGTGCCAGCAGCTTAAGTAGCGGGATCGGGGAGACCCAGTACTTC
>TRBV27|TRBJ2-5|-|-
CASRWRVGETQYF
TGTGCCAGCCGCTGGAGGGTCGGGGAGACCCAGTACTTC
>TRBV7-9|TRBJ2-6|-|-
CASSLEPVLTF
TGTGCCAGCAGCTTAGAGCCAGTCCTGACTTTC
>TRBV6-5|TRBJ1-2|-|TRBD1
CASSDRETYGYTF
TGTGCCAGCAGCGACAGGGAAACGTATGGCTACACCTTC
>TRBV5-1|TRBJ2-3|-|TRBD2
CASSSDSGGTLTDTQYF
TGCGCCAGCAGCTCCGATAGCGGGGGGACCCTCACAGATACGCAGTATTTT
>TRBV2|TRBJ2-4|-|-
CASKVADVAKNIQYF
TGTGCCAGCAAGGTAGCGGACGTAGCCAAAAACATTCAGTACTTC
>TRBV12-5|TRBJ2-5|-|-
CASGTGIGETQYF
TGTGCTAGTGGAACAGGGATAGGAGAGACCCAGTACTTC
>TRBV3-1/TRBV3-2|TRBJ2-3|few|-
CASSQDASFADTQYF
TGTGCCAGCAGCCAAGATGCTAGCTTCGCAGATACGCAGTATTTT
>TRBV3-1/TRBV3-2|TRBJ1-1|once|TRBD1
CASRGTGGANTEAFF
TGTGCCAGCAGGGGGACAGGGGGCGCGAACACTGAAGCTTTCTTT
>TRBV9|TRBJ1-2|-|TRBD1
CASSAGQGIIGYTF
TGTGCCAGCAGCGCGGGACAGGGGATCATCGGCTACACCTTC
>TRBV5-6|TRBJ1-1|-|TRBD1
CASSFVGQGETEAFF
TGTGCCAGCAGCTTCGTAGGACAGGGAGAGACTGAAGCTTTCTTT
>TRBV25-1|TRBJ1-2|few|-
CASSGWGVNYGYTF
TGTGCCAGCAGTGGGTGGGGGGTGAACTATGGCTACACCTTC